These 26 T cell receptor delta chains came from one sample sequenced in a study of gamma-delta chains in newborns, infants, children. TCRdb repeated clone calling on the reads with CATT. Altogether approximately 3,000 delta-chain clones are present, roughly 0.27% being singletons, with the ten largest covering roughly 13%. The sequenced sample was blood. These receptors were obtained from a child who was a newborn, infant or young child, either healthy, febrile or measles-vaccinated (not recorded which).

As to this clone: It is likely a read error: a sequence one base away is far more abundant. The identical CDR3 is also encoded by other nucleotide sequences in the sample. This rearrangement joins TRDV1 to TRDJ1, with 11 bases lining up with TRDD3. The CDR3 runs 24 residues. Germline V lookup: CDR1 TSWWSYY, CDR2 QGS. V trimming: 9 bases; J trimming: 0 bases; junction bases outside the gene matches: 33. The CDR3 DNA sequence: TGTGCTCTCGGGACAAGGAGGGTGCCTGATCAGTTGGGGGATACGCGCCAGTACACCGATAAACTCATCTTT. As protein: CALGTRRVPDQLGDTRQYTDKLIF.

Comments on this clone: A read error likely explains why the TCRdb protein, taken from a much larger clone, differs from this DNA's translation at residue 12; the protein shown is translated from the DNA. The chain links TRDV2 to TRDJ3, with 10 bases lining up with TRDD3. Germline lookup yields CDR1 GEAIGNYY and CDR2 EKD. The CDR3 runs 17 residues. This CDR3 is CACDVLGDSWDARQMFF. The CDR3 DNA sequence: TGTGCCTGTGACGTACTGGGGGATTCCTGGGACGCCCGACAGATGTTTTTC.

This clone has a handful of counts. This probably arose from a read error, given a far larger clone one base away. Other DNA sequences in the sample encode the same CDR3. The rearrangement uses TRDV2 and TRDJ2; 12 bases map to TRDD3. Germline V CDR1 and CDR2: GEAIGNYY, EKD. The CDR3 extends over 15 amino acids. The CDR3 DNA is TGTGCCTGCGACACTGGGGGATACTTGACAGCACAACTCTTCTTT. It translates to CACDTGGYLTAQLFF.

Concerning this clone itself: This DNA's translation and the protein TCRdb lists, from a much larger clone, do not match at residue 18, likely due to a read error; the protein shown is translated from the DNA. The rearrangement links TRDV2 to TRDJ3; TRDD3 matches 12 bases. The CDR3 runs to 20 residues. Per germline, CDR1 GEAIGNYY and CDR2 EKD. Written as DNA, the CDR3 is TGTGCCTGTGACACCGTGGTTACTGGGGGATACATCCGGGACACCCGACAGAGGTTTTTC. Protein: CACDTVVTGGYIRDTRQRFF.

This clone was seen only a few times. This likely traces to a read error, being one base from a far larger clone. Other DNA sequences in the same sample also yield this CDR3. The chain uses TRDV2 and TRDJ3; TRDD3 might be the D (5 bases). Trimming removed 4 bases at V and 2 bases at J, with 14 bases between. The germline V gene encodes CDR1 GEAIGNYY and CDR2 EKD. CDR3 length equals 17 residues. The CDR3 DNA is TGTGCCTGTGATACCGAGGGATTCGCCTGGGACACCCGACAGATGTTTTTC. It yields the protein CACDTEGFAWDTRQMFF.

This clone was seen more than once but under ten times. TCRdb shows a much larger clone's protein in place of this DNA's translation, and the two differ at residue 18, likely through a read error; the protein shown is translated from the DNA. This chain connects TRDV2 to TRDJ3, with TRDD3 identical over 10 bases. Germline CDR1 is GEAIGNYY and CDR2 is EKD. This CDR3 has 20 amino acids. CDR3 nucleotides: TGTGCCTGTGACGCACGATGGGGGATACCAGGCTCCTGGGACACCCGACAGGTGTTTTTC. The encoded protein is CACDARWGIPGSWDTRQVFF.

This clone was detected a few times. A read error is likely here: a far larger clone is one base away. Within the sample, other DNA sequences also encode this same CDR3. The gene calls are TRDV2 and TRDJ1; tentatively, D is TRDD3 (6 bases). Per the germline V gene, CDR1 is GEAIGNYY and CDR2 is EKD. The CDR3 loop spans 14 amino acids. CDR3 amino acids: CACDKLGGTDKLIF. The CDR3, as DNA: TGTGCCTGCGACAAGTTGGGGGGCACCGATAAACTCATCTTT.

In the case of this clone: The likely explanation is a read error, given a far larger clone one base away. In nucleotides, the CDR3 is TGTGCCTGTGACACCGTCTGGGGGGTGAGCTCCTGGGGCACCCGACAGATGTTTTTC. Amino acids: CACDTVWGVSSWGTRQMFF. The V gene is TRDV2, the J gene TRDJ3; 7 nucleotides agree with TRDD3. The germline V gene has CDR1 GEAIGNYY and CDR2 EKD. The CDR3 length is 19 residues.

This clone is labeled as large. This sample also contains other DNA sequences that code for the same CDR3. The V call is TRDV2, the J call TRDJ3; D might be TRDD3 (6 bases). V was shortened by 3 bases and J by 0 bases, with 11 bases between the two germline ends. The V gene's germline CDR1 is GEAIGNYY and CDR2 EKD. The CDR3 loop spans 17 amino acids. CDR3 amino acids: CACDATGSSWDTRQMFF. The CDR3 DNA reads TGTGCCTGTGACGCTACTGGGAGCTCCTGGGACACCCGACAGATGTTTTTC.

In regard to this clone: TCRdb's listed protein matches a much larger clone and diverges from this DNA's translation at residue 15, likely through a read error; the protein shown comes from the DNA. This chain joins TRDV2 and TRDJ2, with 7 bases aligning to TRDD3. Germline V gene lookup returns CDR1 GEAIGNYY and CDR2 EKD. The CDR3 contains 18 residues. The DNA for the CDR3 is TGTGCCTGTGACACCATGACTGGGGTCCCTGCTTTGACAGCACGACTCTTCTTT. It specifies CACDTMTGVPALTARLFF.

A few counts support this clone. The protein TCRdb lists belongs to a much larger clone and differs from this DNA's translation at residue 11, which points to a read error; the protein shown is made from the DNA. The chain's CDR3 is CAASEVGLGDAAQLFF. In nucleotides, the CDR3 is TGTGCAGCAAGCGAGGTCGGGCTGGGGGATGCAGCACAACTCTTCTTT. The V gene is TRAV29/DV5, the J gene TRDJ2; 9 bases line up with TRDD3. Germline CDR1 and CDR2: NSMFDY and ISSIKDK. The ends lost 0 bases at V and 6 bases at J; junction bases unmatched: 9. The CDR3 extends over 16 amino acids.

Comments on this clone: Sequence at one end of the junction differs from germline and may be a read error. CDR3 residues: CACDKVGDTRQMFF. The DNA of the CDR3 is TGTGCCTGTGACAAGGTGGGGGATACCCGACAGATGTTTTTC. The chain couples TRDV2 to TRDJ3; 8 nucleotides agree with TRDD3. The CDR3 is 14 residues long. The germline V gene has CDR1 GEAIGNYY and CDR2 EKD.

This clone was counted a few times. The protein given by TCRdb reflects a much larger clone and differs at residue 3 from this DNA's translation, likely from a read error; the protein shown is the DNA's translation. Here the CDR3 DNA reads TGTGCCGGTGACACCGCGGGATACGCCAGGTCCTGGGACACCCGACAGATGTTTTTC. Protein product: CAGDTAGYARSWDTRQMFF. The chain carries TRDV2 and TRDJ3, with 8 bases matching TRDD3. The CDR3 is 19 residues long. In germline, CDR1 is GEAIGNYY, CDR2 EKD.

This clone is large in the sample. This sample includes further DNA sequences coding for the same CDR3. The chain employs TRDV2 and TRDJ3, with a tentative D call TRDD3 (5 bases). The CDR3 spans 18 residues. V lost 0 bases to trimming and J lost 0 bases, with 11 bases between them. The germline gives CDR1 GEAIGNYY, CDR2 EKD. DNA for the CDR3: TGTGCCTGTGACACCAAACTGGAGAGCTCCTGGGACACCCGACAGATGTTTTTC. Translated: CACDTKLESSWDTRQMFF.

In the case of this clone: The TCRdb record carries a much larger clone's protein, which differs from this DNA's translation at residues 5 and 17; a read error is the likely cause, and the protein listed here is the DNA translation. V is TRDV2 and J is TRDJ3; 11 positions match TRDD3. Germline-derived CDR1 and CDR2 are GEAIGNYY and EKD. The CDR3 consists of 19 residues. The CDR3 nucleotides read TGTGCCTGTGACGCCGTACTGGGGGATAGCTCCTGGGACACCCGACAGGTGTTTTTC. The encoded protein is CACDAVLGDSSWDTRQVFF.

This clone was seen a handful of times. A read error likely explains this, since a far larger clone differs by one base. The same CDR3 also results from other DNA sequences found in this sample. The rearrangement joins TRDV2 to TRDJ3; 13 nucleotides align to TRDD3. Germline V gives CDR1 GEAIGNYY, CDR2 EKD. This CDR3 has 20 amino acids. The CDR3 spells CACDKYWGIRSSWDTRQMFF. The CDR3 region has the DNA TGTGCCTGTGACAAGTACTGGGGGATACGCAGCTCCTGGGACACCCGCCAGATGTTTTTC.

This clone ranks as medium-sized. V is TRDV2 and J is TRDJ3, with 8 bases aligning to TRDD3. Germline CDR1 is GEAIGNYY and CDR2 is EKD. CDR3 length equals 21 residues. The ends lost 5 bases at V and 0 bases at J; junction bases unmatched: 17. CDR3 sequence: CACAPFYWGSSSSWDTRQMFF. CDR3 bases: TGTGCCTGTGCCCCATTCTACTGGGGGTCTTCTTCCTCCTGGGACACCCGACAGATGTTTTTC.

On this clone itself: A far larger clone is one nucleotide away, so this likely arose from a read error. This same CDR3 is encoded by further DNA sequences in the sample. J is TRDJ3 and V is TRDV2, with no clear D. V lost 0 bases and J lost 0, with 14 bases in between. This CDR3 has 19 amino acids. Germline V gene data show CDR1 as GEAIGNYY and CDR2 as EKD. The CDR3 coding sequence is TGTGCCTGTGACACCGCGGGAGGACCAAGCTCCTGGGACACCCGACAGATGTTTTTC. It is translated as CACDTAGGPSSWDTRQMFF.

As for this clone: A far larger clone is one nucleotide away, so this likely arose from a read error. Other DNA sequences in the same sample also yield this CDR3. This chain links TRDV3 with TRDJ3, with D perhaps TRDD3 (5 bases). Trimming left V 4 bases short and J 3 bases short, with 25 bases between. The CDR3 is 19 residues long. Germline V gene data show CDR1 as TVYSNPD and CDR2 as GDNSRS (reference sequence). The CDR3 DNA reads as TGTGCCTCCCATACGCCTCGGGGAATAATCATCTGGGACACCCGACAGATGTTTTTC. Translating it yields CASHTPRGIIIWDTRQMFF.

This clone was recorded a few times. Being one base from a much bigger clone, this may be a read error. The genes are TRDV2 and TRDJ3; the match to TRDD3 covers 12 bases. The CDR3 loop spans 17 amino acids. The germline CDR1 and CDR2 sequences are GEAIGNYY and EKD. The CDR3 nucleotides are TGTGCCTGTGACCTACTGGGGGATACCTGGGACACCCGACAGATTTTTTTC. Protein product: CACDLLGDTWDTRQIFF.

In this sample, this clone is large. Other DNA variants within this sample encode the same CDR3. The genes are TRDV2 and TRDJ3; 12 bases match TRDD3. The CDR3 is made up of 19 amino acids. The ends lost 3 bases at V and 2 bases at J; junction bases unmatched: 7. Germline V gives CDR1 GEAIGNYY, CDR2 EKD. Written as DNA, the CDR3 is TGTGCCTGTGACGTACTGGGGGATACCAGGGCCTGGGACACCCGACAGATGTTTTTC. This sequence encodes CACDVLGDTRAWDTRQMFF.

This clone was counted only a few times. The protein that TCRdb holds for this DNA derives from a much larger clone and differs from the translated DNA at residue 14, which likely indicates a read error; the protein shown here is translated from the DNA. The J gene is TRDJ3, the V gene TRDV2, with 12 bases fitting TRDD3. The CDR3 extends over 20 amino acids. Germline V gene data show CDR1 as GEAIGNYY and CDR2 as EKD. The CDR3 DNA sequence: TGTGCCTGTGACACTCTGGGGGATACGCGCTCAACCTGGTACACCCGACAGATGTTTTTC. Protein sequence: CACDTLGDTRSTWYTRQMFF.

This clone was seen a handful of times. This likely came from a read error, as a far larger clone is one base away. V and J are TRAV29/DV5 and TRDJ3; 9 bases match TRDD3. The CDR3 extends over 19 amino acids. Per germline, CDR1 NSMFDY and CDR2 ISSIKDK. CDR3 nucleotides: TGTGCAGCAAGCGAAGTTTACTGGGGGAGCTCCTGGGACACCCGACAGACGTTTTTC. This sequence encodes CAASEVYWGSSWDTRQTFF.

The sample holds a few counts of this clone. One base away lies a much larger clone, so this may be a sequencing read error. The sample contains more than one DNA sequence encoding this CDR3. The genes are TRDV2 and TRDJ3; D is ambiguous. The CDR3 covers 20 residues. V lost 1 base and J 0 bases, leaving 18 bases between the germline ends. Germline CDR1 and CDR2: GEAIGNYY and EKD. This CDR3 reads CACDTGYAGYGSWDTRQMFF. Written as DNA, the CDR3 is TGTGCCTGTGACACGGGGTACGCCGGCTATGGCTCCTGGGACACCCGACAGATGTTTTTC.

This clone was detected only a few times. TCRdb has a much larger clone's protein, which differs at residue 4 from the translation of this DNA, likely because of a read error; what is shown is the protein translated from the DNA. CDR3 sequence reads: CAANSWLSPALTAQLFF. The CDR3 region has the DNA TGTGCAGCAAACTCTTGGCTTTCTCCCGCTTTGACAGCACAACTCTTCTTT. The chain is built from TRAV29/DV5 and TRDJ2; D is unclear. The germline V gene encodes CDR1 NSMFDY and CDR2 ISSIKDK. The CDR3 covers 17 residues. Trimming left V 3 bases short and J 0 bases short, with 18 bases between.

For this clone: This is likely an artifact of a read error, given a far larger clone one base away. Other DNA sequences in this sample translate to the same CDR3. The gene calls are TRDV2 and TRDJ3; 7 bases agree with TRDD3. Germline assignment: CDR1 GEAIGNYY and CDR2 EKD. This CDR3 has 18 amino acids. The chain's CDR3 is CACDTWGTSSWDTRQMFF. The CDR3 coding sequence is TGTGCCTGTGACACCTGGGGGACGAGCTCCTGGGACACCCGGCAGATGTTTTTC.